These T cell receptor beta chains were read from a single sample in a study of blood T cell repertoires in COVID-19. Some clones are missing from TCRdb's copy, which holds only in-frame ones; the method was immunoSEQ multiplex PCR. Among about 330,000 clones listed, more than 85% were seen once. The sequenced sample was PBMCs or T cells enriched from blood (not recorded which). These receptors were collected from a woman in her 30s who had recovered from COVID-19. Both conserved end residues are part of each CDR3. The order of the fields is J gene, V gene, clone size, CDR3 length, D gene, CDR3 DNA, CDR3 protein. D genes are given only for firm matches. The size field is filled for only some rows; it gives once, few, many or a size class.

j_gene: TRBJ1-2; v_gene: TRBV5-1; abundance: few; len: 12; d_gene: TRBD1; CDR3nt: TGCGCCAGCAGCCCGGACAGGGTCGGCTACACCTTC; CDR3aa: CASSPDRVGYTF
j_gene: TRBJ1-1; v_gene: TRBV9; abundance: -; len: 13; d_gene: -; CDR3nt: TGTGCCAGCAGCATTGGGAGGAACACTGAAGCTTTCTTT; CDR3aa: CASSIGRNTEAFF
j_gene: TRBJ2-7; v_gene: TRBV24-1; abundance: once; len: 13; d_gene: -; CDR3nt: TGTGCCACCAGTGATCCCGGACAGCACGAGCAGTACTTC; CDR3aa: CATSDPGQHEQYF
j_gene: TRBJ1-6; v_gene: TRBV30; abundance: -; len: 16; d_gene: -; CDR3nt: TGTGCCTGGAGTGAGGCCACGGGCTCCTATAATTCACCCCTCCACTTT; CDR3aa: CAWSEATGSYNSPLHF
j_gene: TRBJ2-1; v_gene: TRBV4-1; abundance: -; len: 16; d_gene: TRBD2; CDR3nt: TGCGCCAGCAGCCACGCTAGCGGGACCCAAAGGGATGAGCAGTTCTTC; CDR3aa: CASSHASGTQRDEQFF
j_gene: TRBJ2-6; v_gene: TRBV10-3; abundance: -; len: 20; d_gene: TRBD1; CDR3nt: TGTGCCATCAGTGGGGACCCGGGACAGGGAAGGGCCTCTGGGGCCAACGTCCTGACTTTC; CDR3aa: CAISGDPGQGRASGANVLTF
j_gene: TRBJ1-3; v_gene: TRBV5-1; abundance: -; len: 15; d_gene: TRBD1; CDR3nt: TGCGCCAGCAGCCTGGTGACAGGGACTGGAAACACCATATATTTT; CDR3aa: CASSLVTGTGNTIYF
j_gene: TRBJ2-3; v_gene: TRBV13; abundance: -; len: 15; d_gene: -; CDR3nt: TGTGCCAGCAGCCCGAAGACAGGAAGAACAGATACGCAGTATTTT; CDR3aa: CASSPKTGRTDTQYF
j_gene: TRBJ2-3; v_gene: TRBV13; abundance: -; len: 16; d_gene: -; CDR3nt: TGTGCCAGCAGCCTCGTTGGGGGGGGCTGGGCAGATACGCAGTATTTT; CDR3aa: CASSLVGGGWADTQYF
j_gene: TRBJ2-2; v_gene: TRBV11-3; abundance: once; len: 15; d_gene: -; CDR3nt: TGTGCCAGCAGCTTAGGTGGGCCGAACACCGGGGAGCTGTTTTTT; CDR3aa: CASSLGGPNTGELFF
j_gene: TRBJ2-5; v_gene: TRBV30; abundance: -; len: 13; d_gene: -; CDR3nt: TGTGCCTGGAGAACAGGGTGGACAGAGACCCAGTACTTC; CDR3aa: CAWRTGWTETQYF
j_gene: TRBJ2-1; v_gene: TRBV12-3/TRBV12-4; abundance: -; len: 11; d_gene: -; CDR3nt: TGTGCCAGCAGTTTGGGACGGTCGGGGGTCTTC; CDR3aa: CASSLGRSGVF
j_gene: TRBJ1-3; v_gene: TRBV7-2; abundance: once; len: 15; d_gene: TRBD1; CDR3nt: TGTGCCAGCAGCTGGGACAGGGCGACTGGAAACACCATATATTTT; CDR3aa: CASSWDRATGNTIYF
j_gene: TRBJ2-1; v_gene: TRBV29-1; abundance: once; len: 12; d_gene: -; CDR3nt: TGCAGCGCCGAGGGCCTGTACAATGAGCAGTTCTTC; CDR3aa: CSAEGLYNEQFF
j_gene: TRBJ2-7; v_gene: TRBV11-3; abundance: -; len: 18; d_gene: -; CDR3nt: TGTGCCAGCAGCCCACCAAGTCGGGGTCCCTTTCTCCCGTACGAGCAGTACTTC; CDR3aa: CASSPPSRGPFLPYEQYF
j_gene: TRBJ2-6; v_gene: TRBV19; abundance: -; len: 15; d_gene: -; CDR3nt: TGTGCCAGTAGTACCAAGGGGTTCGGGGCCAACGTCCTGACTTTC; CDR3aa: CASSTKGFGANVLTF
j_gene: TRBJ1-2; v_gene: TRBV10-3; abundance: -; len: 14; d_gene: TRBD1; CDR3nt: TGTGCCATCAGAGGCACAGGGGGACTCTATGGCTACACCTTC; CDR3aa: CAIRGTGGLYGYTF
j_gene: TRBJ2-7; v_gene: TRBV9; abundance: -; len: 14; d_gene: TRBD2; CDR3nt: TGTGCCAGCAGCGTAGAAGCGGGGAGCTACGAGCAGTACTTC; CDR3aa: CASSVEAGSYEQYF
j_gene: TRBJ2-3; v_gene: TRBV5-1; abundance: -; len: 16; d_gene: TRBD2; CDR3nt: TGCGCCAGCAGCACCCATGGCGGGGGGGCGTATGATACGCAGTATTTT; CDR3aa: CASSTHGGGAYDTQYF
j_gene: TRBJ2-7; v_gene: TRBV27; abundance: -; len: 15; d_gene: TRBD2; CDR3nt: TGTGCCAGCAGTTTAACTTCGTCGGGGGGTTACGAGCAGTACTTC; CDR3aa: CASSLTSSGGYEQYF
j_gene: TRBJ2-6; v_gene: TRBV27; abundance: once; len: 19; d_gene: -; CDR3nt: TGTGCCAGCAGCCTTTCGGTTAGGGGAACTTCCTCTGGGGCCAACGTCCTGACTTTC; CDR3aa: CASSLSVRGTSSGANVLTF
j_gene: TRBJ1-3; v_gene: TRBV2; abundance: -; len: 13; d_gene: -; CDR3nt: TGTGCCAGCACCGACTTAGGTGGAAACACCATATATTTT; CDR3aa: CASTDLGGNTIYF
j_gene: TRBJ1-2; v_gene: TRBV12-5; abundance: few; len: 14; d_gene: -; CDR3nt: TGTGCTAGTGGTTTCTCGGAGGGAGTCGGTGGCTACACCTTC; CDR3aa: CASGFSEGVGGYTF
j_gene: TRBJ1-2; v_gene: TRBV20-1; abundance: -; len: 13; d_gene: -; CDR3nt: TGCAGTGCTAGTGCCATTGCTAACTATGGCTACACCTTC; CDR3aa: CSASAIANYGYTF
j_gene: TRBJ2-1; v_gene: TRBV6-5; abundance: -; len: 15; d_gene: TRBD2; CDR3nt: TGTGCCAGCAGGTTAGCGGGGGGGCCGAATAATGAGCAGTTCTTC; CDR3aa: CASRLAGGPNNEQFF